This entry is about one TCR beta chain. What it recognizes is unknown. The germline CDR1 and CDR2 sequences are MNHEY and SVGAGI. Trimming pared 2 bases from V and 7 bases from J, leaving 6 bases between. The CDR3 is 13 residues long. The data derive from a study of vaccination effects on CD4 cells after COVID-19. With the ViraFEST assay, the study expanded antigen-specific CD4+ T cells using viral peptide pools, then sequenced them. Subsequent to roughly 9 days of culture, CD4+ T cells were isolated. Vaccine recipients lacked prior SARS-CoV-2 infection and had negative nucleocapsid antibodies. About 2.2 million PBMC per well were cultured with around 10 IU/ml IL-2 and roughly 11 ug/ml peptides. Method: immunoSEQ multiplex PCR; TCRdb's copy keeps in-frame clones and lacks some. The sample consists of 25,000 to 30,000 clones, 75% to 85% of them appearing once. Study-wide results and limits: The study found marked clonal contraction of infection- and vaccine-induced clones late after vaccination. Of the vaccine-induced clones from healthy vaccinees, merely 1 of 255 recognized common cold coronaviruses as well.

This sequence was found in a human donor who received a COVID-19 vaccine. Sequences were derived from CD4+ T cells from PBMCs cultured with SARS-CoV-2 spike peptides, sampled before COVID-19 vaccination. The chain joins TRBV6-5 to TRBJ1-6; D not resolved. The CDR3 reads CASSYPGNSPLHF. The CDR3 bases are TGTGCCAGCAGTTACCCCGGGAATTCACCCCTCCACTTT.